This is a list of T cell receptor beta chains from one sample in a study of T cell clusters in autoimmune cytopenias. TCRdb re-called the multiplex PCR reads and gives one entry per CDR3 protein, without DNA. The listing records some 4,400 distinct CDR3 sequences. What was sequenced was peripheral blood. These receptors were collected from a human donor with an autoimmune cytopenia or autoimmune hepatitis (not recorded which). Each CDR3 is given with its conserved first and last residue. Fields, in order: J gene, clone size, CDR3 length, V gene, CDR3 protein. Where a row states a size, it is once, few, many or the class of an expanded clone; other rows omit it.

TRBJ2-3 - 15 TRBV7-9 CASKGRGASTDTQYF
TRBJ2-2 medium-sized 18 TRBV12-3/TRBV12-4 CASSSGTPVTWDTGELFF
TRBJ2-1 medium-sized 13 TRBV19 CASSIGQSNEQFF
TRBJ1-3 - 13 TRBV5-5 CASRRITGNTIYF
TRBJ2-2 - 15 TRBV12-3/TRBV12-4 CASSFGTGKTGELFF
TRBJ1-5 medium-sized 13 TRBV19 CASTLTGIGPQHF
TRBJ2-3 - 15 TRBV11-1 CASSSTGTSPDTQYF
TRBJ2-1 - 19 TRBV12-3/TRBV12-4 CASSLALAGVGSSYNEQFF
TRBJ2-1 medium-sized 15 TRBV30 CAWSGGGSSYNEQFF
TRBJ2-7 medium-sized 14 TRBV29-1 CSVNNRDRNYEQYF
TRBJ1-1 medium-sized 12 TRBV19 CASSIRATEAFF
TRBJ1-5 - 14 TRBV19 CASRLGPSNQPQHF
TRBJ2-3 medium-sized 13 TRBV12-3/TRBV12-4 CASSLLAGDTQYF
TRBJ2-3 medium-sized 14 TRBV12-3/TRBV12-4 CASSPHLRTDTQYF
TRBJ2-5 medium-sized 16 TRBV30 CAWSADGGLAGETQYF
TRBJ2-5 large 13 TRBV11-1 CASSRRDSETQYF
TRBJ1-1 - 12 TRBV5-5 CASSLSVGEAFF
TRBJ2-1 medium-sized 14 TRBV19 CASSIETGQGEQFF
TRBJ2-3 - 17 TRBV7-6 CASSLPYRGRGTDTQYF
TRBJ2-7 medium-sized 15 TRBV19 CASSASAGRDYEQYF
TRBJ1-1 - 14 TRBV6-5 CASSYTTGHSEAFF
TRBJ2-7 medium-sized 15 TRBV15 CATSRSQGQTYEQYF
TRBJ2-4 medium-sized 18 TRBV7-6 CATSPGLAGKGAKNIQYF
TRBJ1-5 medium-sized 15 TRBV19 CASSETLYSNQPQHF
TRBJ2-2 - 14 TRBV13 CASSPAGDTGELFF
TRBJ2-3 - 15 TRBV5-4 CASSLWGGSTDTQYF
TRBJ2-5 medium-sized 11 TRBV30 CAWSLLGTQYF
TRBJ2-7 medium-sized 13 TRBV6-1 CASKDRVSPEQYF
TRBJ2-3 - 12 TRBV7-6 CASSLQWDEQYF
TRBJ2-3 - 19 TRBV5-5 CASSKGLAVMSRVGDTQYF
TRBJ1-5 - 13 TRBV7-2 CASSLEQDQPQHF
TRBJ2-1 - 20 TRBV6-2/TRBV6-3 CASRPGLAGPSRFSYNEQFF
TRBJ2-3 - 13 TRBV5-1 CASSPSGTDTQYF